One sample yielded the 7 T cell receptor beta chains listed below, sequenced in a study of CD8 T cells in ankylosing spondylitis. One entry per CDR3 protein results from TCRdb running MiXCR on the 5' RACE reads. The sample includes around 150,000 distinct CDR3 sequences, 9.5% to 13% of them seen just once. The sequencing input was blood, either unsorted or a sorted T cell fraction (not recorded which). The source is a male donor with ankylosing spondylitis or in good health (not recorded which).

Comment on this clonotype: A much larger clone is a single base away; this may be a read error. CDR3 loop: CVSSRSISSYNEQFF. CDR3 sequence (DNA): TGTGTCAGCAGTCGATCAATAAGCTCCTACAATGAGCAGTTCTTC. This chain links TRBV12-3 or TRBV12-4 with TRBJ2-1; the D is unclear. The CDR3 is made up of 15 amino acids.

This clonotype was seen many times. The chain uses TRBV27 and TRBJ1-1; 12 nucleotides line up with TRBD1. The CDR3 spans 16 residues. Germline V gene sequence: CDR1 MNHEY, CDR2 SMNVEV (reference sequence). The ends lost 4 bases at V and 3 bases at J; junction bases unmatched: 6. CDR3 region: CASSWGQGAGDTEAFF. The CDR3 DNA reads as TGTGCCAGCAGTTGGGGACAGGGGGCAGGAGACACTGAAGCTTTCTTT.

This clonotype was counted ten times or more. This chain connects TRBV10-3 to TRBJ2-2; tentatively, D is TRBD1 (6 bases). Germline lookup yields CDR1 ENHRY and CDR2 SYGVKD. The CDR3 is 15 amino acids. The V end was cut by 7 bases, the J end by 1 base, with 13 bases between. The CDR3 DNA reads as TGTGCCATCAAAGGGGGAGCGCGGAACACCGGGGAGCTGTTTTTT. It encodes CAIKGGARNTGELFF.

This clonotype has ten or more counts. This chain links TRBV20-1 with TRBJ2-4, with 7 bases fitting TRBD1. Germline CDR1 and CDR2: DFQATT and SNEGSKA (reference sequence). With 3 bases clipped from V and 3 bases from J, the junction kept 5 bases outside the gene matches. This CDR3 has 14 amino acids. CDR3 loop: CSASEGADKNIQYF. The CDR3 nucleotides are TGCAGTGCTAGTGAGGGGGCGGACAAAAACATTCAGTACTTC.

This rearrangement joins TRBV5-6 to TRBJ2-5, with 9 bases matching TRBD1. The CDR3 runs 14 residues. V was clipped by 2 bases and J by 6 bases; unmatched bases: 5. Germline CDR1 is SGHDT and CDR2 is YYEEEE. The chain's CDR3 is CASSFGTGLQTQYF. CDR3 sequence (DNA): TGTGCCAGCAGCTTTGGGACAGGGTTGCAGACCCAGTACTTC.

This clonotype was seen ten or more times. This chain joins TRBV20-1 and TRBJ1-6, with D perhaps matching TRBD1 (6 bases). Germline V CDR1 and CDR2: DFQATT, SNEGSKA (reference sequence). The CDR3 has 13 amino acids. Trimming removed 6 bases from V and 6 bases from J, with 12 bases in between. The CDR3 reads CSALRGFNSPLHF. The CDR3 DNA reads TGCAGTGCACTGAGGGGGTTTAATTCACCCCTCCACTTT.

The table lists this clonotype with many counts. The CDR3 DNA reads TGTGCCAGCAGTAACATACGTGGCACTGAAGCTTTCTTT. Residues: CASSNIRGTEAFF. The V call is TRBV12-3 or TRBV12-4, the J call TRBJ1-1; D is ambiguous. Trimming left V 5 bases short and J 4 bases short, with 11 bases between. This CDR3 is 13 amino acids long.